This T cell receptor beta chain came from a study of somatic mutations in cytotoxic T cells in rheumatoid arthritis. Study context: Patients had 25 to 30 ml EDTA blood drawn right after diagnosis, before any treatment.

This CDR3 spans 13 amino acids. CDR1 is MNHNY, CDR2 SVGAGI, per germline (reference sequence). V lost 6 bases to trimming and J lost 7 bases, with 13 bases between them. Using immunoSEQ multiplex PCR, the repertoire was profiled, and TCRdb retains in-frame clones only, with some absent. Of 6,000 to 8,000 clones in the sample, about 90% were seen once. This sequence originates from a man between 35 and 55 years old with rheumatoid arthritis. The sequenced sample was CD8+ T cells sorted from blood. V gene TRBV6-6 combines with J gene TRBJ1-5; TRBD1 is a possible D gene (5 bases). This chain's CDR3 is CASSWGGRQPQHF. The DNA of the CDR3 is TGTGCCAGCAGCTGGGGGGGTAGGCAGCCCCAGCATTTT.